This T cell receptor beta chain was profiled in a study of T cell responses to AZD1222 COVID-19 vaccine. Findings and caveats of the study: Repertoire sampling occurred only after the peak T cell response.

For this clone: The antigen is not known.

Some clones are missing from TCRdb's copy, which holds only in-frame ones; the method was immunoSEQ multiplex PCR. The sample gives around 15,000 clones, under 85% of which show up once; approximately 39% is in the top ten. Sample: peripheral blood, taken 28 days after the second AZD1222 dose. The receptor's source is an adult who received the AZD1222 COVID-19 vaccine.

CDR3 loop: CASSPDYAGLNEQFF. The CDR3 DNA is TGTGCCAGCTCACCCGATTACGCAGGGCTCAATGAGCAGTTCTTC. The chain joins TRBV18 to TRBJ2-1; TRBD1 is a possible D gene (5 bases). V lost 3 bases and J 6 bases, leaving 15 bases between the germline ends. Per the germline V gene, CDR1 is KGHSH and CDR2 is LQKENI. This CDR3 has 15 amino acids.